This T cell receptor (beta chain) was sequenced during a study of CD8 T cells in Susac syndrome (dated by TCRdb to between 2019 and 2020). About the investigation overall: Repertoire sequencing was used to test whether CD8+ T cell activation and differentiation in Susac syndrome was antigen driven. The clonality of the CD8+ T cell repertoire was compared across around twelve healthy donors, some 14 Susac syndrome patients and 15 multiple sclerosis patients.

The paper's findings and limits, for the study overall: The study acknowledged that relatively few individuals were included in the TCR sequencing and HLA analysis.

Of note for this clonotype: What antigen it recognizes has not been identified. Base-call qualities are not available, and no considerably larger clone is one nucleotide away.

RNA was extracted using the RNeasy kit, and about 0.45 to 1 microgram was reverse transcribed with random hexamers. TCR beta CDR3 regions were amplified with the immunoSEQ multiplex PCR assay covering 54 Vbeta and 13 Jbeta segments. PCR amplification bias was corrected using a synthetic template baseline for primer optimization and computational correction. As for the original processing: Reads were annotated to V, D and J genes according to IMGT and were analyzed with immunoSEQ Analyzer, with only productive sequences retained. Clonality was calculated as one minus the Shannon entropy normalized by log2 of the number of productive unique sequences. For each patient and control, public and private clones were evaluated within the 100 most prevalent clones. Susac-specific clones were defined as absent from healthy and MS cohorts, over a thousand published viral clones and other ImmuneACCESS disease sequences. TCRdb reanalyzed the raw reads on its own, using fastp at Q25 for trimming and MiXCR for clone calling, and kept in-frame beta chains. Every entry covers one CDR3 protein and lists the most common genes and DNA from its rows. Clone size and V and J calls follow TCRdb, not the original study. The sample records about 400,000 distinct CDR3 sequences, approximately 85% of which are singletons. The ten largest make up under 0.15% of the sample.

According to the germline V gene, CDR1 reads SGHAT and CDR2 reads FQNNGV. From cysteine to phenylalanine, the CDR3 is 16 amino acids long. The sequence is cut down to CDR3 DNA, 48 bases in frame from base 1. V trim: 5 bases; J trim: 2 bases; unmatched bases: 6. High-throughput TCR beta sequencing profiled peripheral blood CD8+ and CD4+ T cells from healthy donors, Susac syndrome patients and multiple sclerosis patients. Multiple sclerosis controls were treatment-naive patients with stable or active relapsing-remitting disease fulfilling revised McDonald criteria. Bulk CD8+ and CD4+ T cells were purified by magnetic negative isolation, whereas CD8+ TEMRA cells were enriched by FACS. Blood was drawn into EDTA tubes, processed within 24 hours, and PBMCs were isolated by density gradient centrifugation. PBMCs destined for TCR sequencing were cryopreserved in liquid nitrogen and later thawed in a 37 °C water bath. A purity of at least 90% was achieved for sorted or isolated CD4+, CD8+ and CD8+ TEMRA cells.

The source material was CD8+ T cells from PBMCs. The V gene is TRBV11-2 and the J gene is TRBJ2-1; the junction holds 10 bases that match TRBD2. This receptor was obtained from a human donor with multiple sclerosis. In nucleotides, the sequence is TGTGCCAGCAGCCTCCTTAGCGGGGGGCCCTACAATGAGCAGTTCTTC. Its product reads: CASSLLSGGPYNEQFF.